The clone carrying this TCR beta chain was observed a few times. Its antigen is as yet unknown. The sample originates from a study of shared clonotypes between healthy human individuals. At the level of the study: CD8 memory received one plate per donor, CD8 naive two, CD4 memory three and CD4 naive three.

Sequencing used immunoSEQ multiplex PCR; TCRdb keeps in-frame clones, though not all of them. This table holds 2,500,000 or so clones, approximately 94% found once. There are 11 residues in the CDR3. With 5 bases removed from V and 7 bases from J, the gap between germline ends came to 9 bases. Germline CDR1 SGDLS, CDR2 YYNGEE. Findings and limits, study-wide: Donors were few, which limited the genetic and exposure-history diversity represented.

Specimen: naive CD4+ T cells sorted from blood. Subset here: CD45RA+ positively selected. V gene TRBV9 combines with J gene TRBJ1-2; D ambiguous. This receptor was taken from a man aged 18 to 29 in good health. The CDR3 DNA reads TGTGCCAGCAGTACAAGGTTTGGCTACACCTTC. Translation gives CASSTRFGYTF.